A selection of T cell receptor beta chains follows, all from one sample in a study of identical twins. Via MiXCR, TCRdb re-called the 5' RACE reads, giving one row per CDR3 protein. The repertoire includes some 1,700,000 distinct CDR3 sequences, about 30% of them detected once, and less than 0.35% sits in the top ten. Sequencing was done on a sample of cord blood. The receptor source for this set is a newborn girl in good health. Each CDR3 is given with its conserved first and last residue. D genes are given only for firm matches. Part of the rows lack a size; the others show once, few, many or a class for expanded clones.

TGTGCCAGCACTAGCGGCACAGATACGCAGTATTTT,CASTSGTDTQYF,TRBV6-6,-,many,TRBJ2-3
TGTGCCAGCAGACCCTCCTGGGAGACCCAGTACTTC,CASRPSWETQYF,TRBV27,-,few,TRBJ2-5
TGTGCCAGCGGCATAAGGGACCCCGTACAGAAAAACATTCAGTACTTC,CASGIRDPVQKNIQYF,TRBV6-5,-,-,TRBJ2-4
TGTGCCAGCTCGCCACTTAATCGGCTAGCGGGGGGGCCAGACATTCAGTACTTC,CASSPLNRLAGGPDIQYF,TRBV18,TRBD2,few,TRBJ2-4
TGTGCCAGCAGCGTACAGCCGGGACTACAAGAGACCCAGTACTTC,CASSVQPGLQETQYF,TRBV9,TRBD2,-,TRBJ2-5
TGTGCCAGCAGCTTACGGCCTTTGGCGGAGCCGACCACAGATACGCAGTATTTT,CASSLRPLAEPTTDTQYF,TRBV7-9,-,few,TRBJ2-3
TGTGCCAGCAGTCAAGATAGGGAGGCACACACAGATACGCAGTATTTT,CASSQDREAHTDTQYF,TRBV4-2,-,many,TRBJ2-3
TGTGCCAGCTCATCCGATTACGGGCAGCCCCAGCATTTT,CASSSDYGQPQHF,TRBV18,-,-,TRBJ1-5
TGTGCCAGCAGTGAACGGGGGTCGCATCAGCCCCAGCATTTT,CASSERGSHQPQHF,TRBV2,-,-,TRBJ1-5
TGTGGCACCAGCAAAGGGGGAACCTTAGCCAAAAACATTCACTACTTC,CGTSKGGTLAKNIHYF,TRBV15,-,-,TRBJ2-4
TGCGCCAGCACCCGGGACAACTCCTACAATGAGCAGTACTTC,CASTRDNSYNEQYF,TRBV5-1,-,-,TRBJ2-4
TGTGCCAGCAGCGTAGCAGCCGGGACCGAGTATGGCTACACCTTC,CASSVAAGTEYGYTF,TRBV9,-,few,TRBJ1-2
TGCAGTGCTAGAGATCAGAATAAGGGTACGCAGTATTTT,CSARDQNKGTQYF,TRBV20-1,-,few,TRBJ2-3
TGTGCCAGCAGTTTATCGGGACTAGTCCCCCACACCGGGGAGCTGTTTTTT,CASSLSGLVPHTGELFF,TRBV28,TRBD2,few,TRBJ2-2
TGTGCCAGCAGCCAAGAGGGCGGAACAGGGGATTCCGGCAATCAGCCCCAGCATTTT,CASSQEGGTGDSGNQPQHF,TRBV14,TRBD1,-,TRBJ1-5
TGCAGTGCTAGACCACCGGCGGGGGGTAAAACAGATACGCAGTATTTT,CSARPPAGGKTDTQYF,TRBV20-1,TRBD2,-,TRBJ2-3